Below, 2 T cell receptor beta chains from the same sample are listed, as sequenced in a study of shared T cell receptors in the human thymus. Some clones are missing from TCRdb's copy, which holds only in-frame ones; the method was immunoSEQ multiplex PCR. This table has almost 550,000 clones, approximately 80% appearing once. This sample also appeared in a second study, on human thymus T cells.

Sequenced sample: thymocytes. All receptors derive from a boy younger than two with a congenital heart defect.

The chain links TRBV29-1 to TRBJ2-1; TRBD2 might be the D (5 bases). This CDR3 is 14 amino acids long. Germline V CDR1 and CDR2: SQVTM, ANQGSEA. V dropped 5 bases and J dropped 0 bases, with 11 bases sitting between them. CDR3 coding DNA: TGCAGCGTTAAAAGCGGAAGCTCCTACAATGAGCAGTTCTTC. This codes for CSVKSGSSYNEQFF.

The chain's CDR3 is CASSSRTGWTEAFF. The CDR3 DNA is TGTGCCAGTAGCTCACGGACAGGGTGGACTGAAGCTTTCTTT. The rearrangement uses TRBV19 and TRBJ1-1, with 8 bases aligning to TRBD1. The CDR3 covers 14 residues. In germline, CDR1 is LNHDA, CDR2 SQIVND (reference sequence). V shed 6 bases, J shed 5 bases, and the junction held 8 bases outside the gene matches.